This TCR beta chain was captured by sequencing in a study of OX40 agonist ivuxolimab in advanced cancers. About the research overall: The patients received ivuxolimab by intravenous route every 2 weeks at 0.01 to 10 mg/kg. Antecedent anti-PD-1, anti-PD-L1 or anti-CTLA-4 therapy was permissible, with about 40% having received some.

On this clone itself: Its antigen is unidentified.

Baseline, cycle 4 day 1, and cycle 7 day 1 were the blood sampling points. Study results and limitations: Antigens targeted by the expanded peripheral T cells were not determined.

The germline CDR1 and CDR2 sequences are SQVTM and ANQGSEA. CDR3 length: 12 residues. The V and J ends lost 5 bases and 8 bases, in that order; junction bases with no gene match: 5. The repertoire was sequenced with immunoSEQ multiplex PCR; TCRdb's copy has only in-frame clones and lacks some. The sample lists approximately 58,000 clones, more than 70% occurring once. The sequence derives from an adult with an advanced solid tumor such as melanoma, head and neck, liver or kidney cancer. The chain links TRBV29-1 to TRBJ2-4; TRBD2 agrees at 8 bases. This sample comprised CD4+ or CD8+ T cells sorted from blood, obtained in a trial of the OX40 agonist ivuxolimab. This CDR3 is CSVRTGGDIQYF. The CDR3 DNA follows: TGCAGCGTTCGGACGGGAGGGGACATTCAGTACTTC.